Shown below are 24 T cell receptor beta chains from a single sample sequenced in a study of cytomegalovirus exposure and HLA in healthy donors. This PCR relied on a set of 60 Vbeta primers and 13 Jbeta primers. Only in-frame clones appear in the TCRdb table, and some are missing; sequencing was by immunoSEQ multiplex PCR. The sample lists around 170,000 clones, approximately 81% seen once, with 3% to 4.5% in the top ten. Sequencing was performed on PBMCs. The receptors were sampled from a man in his forties or fifties in good health and CMV-seronegative.

The sample holds one count of this clone. The rearrangement uses TRBV6-5 and TRBJ2-7; no definite D call. Germline V gives CDR1 MNHEY, CDR2 SVGAGI. This CDR3 spans 12 amino acids. Trimming removed 8 bases from V and 6 bases from J, with 14 bases in between. The CDR3 DNA follows: TGTGCCAGCGGCCCGATGCTTATCGAGCAGTACTTC. Protein sequence: CASGPMLIEQYF.

The chain combines TRBV11-2 with TRBJ1-6; D ambiguous. Trimming pared 6 bases from V and 9 bases from J, leaving 9 bases between. The germline V gene has CDR1 SGHAT and CDR2 FQNNGV. The length of the CDR3 is 12 residues. CDR3 residues: CASSRVGSPLHF. CDR3 nucleotides: TGTGCCAGCAGTCGGGTGGGTTCACCCCTCCACTTT.

This clone was counted once. The chain is built from TRBV7-6 and TRBJ1-1; D unclear. Trimming shortened V by 1 base and J by 3 bases, and 12 bases separated the two germline ends. CDR1 and CDR2 (germline): SGHVS, FNYEAQ. The CDR3 extends over 15 amino acids. CDR3 bases: TGTGCCAGCAGCTTAGGCCAGGACGGGGACACTGAAGCTTTCTTT. Translation gives CASSLGQDGDTEAFF. Filled out from reference TRBV7-6 and TRBJ1-1, the complete variable domain reads GAGVSQSPRYKVTKRGQDVALRCDPISGHVSLYWYRQALGQGPEFLTYFNYEAQQDKSGLPNDRFSAERPEGSISTLTIQRTEQRDSAMYRCASSLGQDGDTEAFFGQGTRLTVV.

A remark on this clone: Other DNA sequences from this sample encode an identical CDR3 as well. The chain joins TRBV18 to TRBJ1-1, with a weak D call TRBD1 (6 bases). The CDR3 has 13 residues. With 3 bases removed from V and 3 bases from J, the gap between germline ends came to 8 bases. The V gene's germline CDR1 is KGHSH and CDR2 LQKENI. CDR3 in amino acids: CASSPGQDTEAFF. CDR3 bases: TGTGCCAGCTCACCGGGACAAGACACTGAAGCTTTCTTT.

The chain recombines TRBV28 with TRBJ2-1; D perhaps matches TRBD1 (6 bases). The CDR3 is 13 amino acids. Germline CDR1 is MDHEN and CDR2 is SYDVKM. V was clipped by 4 bases and J by 9 bases, with 13 bases between them. Here the CDR3 reads CASSSPYRVEQFF. DNA of the CDR3: TGTGCCAGCAGTTCCCCCTACAGGGTTGAGCAGTTCTTC.

V gene TRBV6-5 combines with J gene TRBJ2-7, with TRBD1 identical over 7 bases. The germline V gene encodes CDR1 MNHEY and CDR2 SVGAGI. The CDR3 has 14 amino acids. The ends lost 0 bases at V and 7 bases at J; junction bases unmatched: 6. The CDR3 loop reads CASSYSNRGGEQYF. The CDR3 DNA is TGTGCCAGCAGTTACTCGAACAGGGGCGGGGAGCAGTACTTC.

V usage is TRBV2 and J usage is TRBJ2-1; 11 nucleotides match TRBD2. CDR1 is SNHLY, CDR2 FYNNEI, per germline. The junction had 11 bases not matched to a gene; V was cut back by 6 bases and J by 4 bases. The CDR3 loop spans 17 amino acids. The CDR3 is CASSRNSGTSGYNEQFF. The CDR3 nucleotides read TGTGCCAGCAGCCGGAATTCCGGGACTAGCGGTTACAATGAGCAGTTCTTC.

Here the CDR3 DNA reads TGTGCCAGCAGCTTCGGACAGACGAACACCGGGGAGCTGTTTTTT. This codes for CASSFGQTNTGELFF. This chain uses TRBV11-2 with TRBJ2-2, with TRBD1 as a possible D gene (6 bases). The germline V gene encodes CDR1 SGHAT and CDR2 FQNNGV. The germline V and J ends were trimmed by 3 bases and 0 bases, with 8 bases remaining between them. The CDR3 runs to 15 residues.

V usage is TRBV27 and J usage is TRBJ2-1, with 8 positions matching TRBD2. Germline assignment: CDR1 MNHEY and CDR2 SMNVEV (reference sequence). The CDR3 sequence is 16 residues long. The trim removed 4 bases at V and 1 base at J, leaving 6 bases unmatched. The CDR3 reads CASSSYSGVSYNEQFF. Here the CDR3 DNA reads TGTGCCAGCAGTTCGTATAGCGGGGTGTCCTACAATGAGCAGTTCTTC.

The genes are TRBV7-9 and TRBJ1-1, with a weak D call TRBD1 (6 bases). Trimming took off 5 bases at V and 8 bases at J, with 15 bases between the two ends. The CDR3 runs to 13 residues. In germline, CDR1 is SEHNR, CDR2 FQNEAQ (reference sequence). For the CDR3, the DNA is TGTGCCAGCAGCGAAGGACAGACTCAGGAAGCTTTCTTT. This sequence encodes CASSEGQTQEAFF. Full variable domain (remainder filled in from reference TRBV7-9 and TRBJ1-1): DTGVSQNPRHKITKRGQNVTFRCDPISEHNRLYWYRQTLGQGPEFLTYFQNEAQLEKSRLLSDRFSAERPKGSFSTLEIQRTEQGDSAMYLCASSEGQTQEAFFGQGTRLTVV.

The chain uses TRBV9 and TRBJ1-2; D is ambiguous. CDR1 is SGDLS, CDR2 YYNGEE, per germline. This CDR3 has 13 residues. V was trimmed by 2 bases and J by 5 bases, leaving 10 bases between them. The CDR3 DNA reads as TGTGCCAGCAGCGTCGGTAGCCCGTATGGCTACACCTTC. Translating it yields CASSVGSPYGYTF.

The chain couples TRBV10-3 to TRBJ2-2, with D tentatively TRBD1 (5 bases). V lost 3 bases and J 0 bases, leaving 5 bases between the germline ends. This CDR3 region has 14 residues. Germline-derived CDR1 and CDR2 are ENHRY and SYGVKD. The DNA for the CDR3 is TGTGCCATCAGTGACAGGGCGAACACCGGGGAGCTGTTTTTT. Protein product: CAISDRANTGELFF.

This chain links TRBV6-1 with TRBJ1-1; a possible D gene is TRBD1 (5 bases). V was shortened by 2 bases and J by 5 bases, with 12 bases between the two germline ends. CDR1 MNHNS and CDR2 SASEGT come from the germline V gene. This CDR3 has 14 residues. The CDR3 reads CASSEPGRWTEAFF. The CDR3 DNA follows: TGTGCCAGCAGTGAACCAGGGAGGTGGACTGAAGCTTTCTTT.

This chain uses TRBV5-1 with TRBJ2-5; D remains ambiguous. CDR3 length: 14 residues. Germline V gene sequence: CDR1 SGHRS, CDR2 YFSETQ. V shed 4 bases and J shed 11 bases, with 21 bases lying between them. CDR3 amino acids: CASSRDGTNTEQYF. The CDR3 nucleotides are TGCGCCAGCAGCCGAGACGGTACCAATACGGAGCAGTACTTC.

This chain joins TRBV29-1 and TRBJ1-5; D gene unclear. Trimming pared 2 bases from V and 0 bases from J, leaving 2 bases between. The CDR3 extends over 12 amino acids. CDR1 is SQVTM, CDR2 ANQGSEA, per germline. CDR3 loop: CSVERSNQPQHF. Here the CDR3 DNA reads TGCAGCGTTGAACGTAGCAATCAGCCCCAGCATTTT.

V usage is TRBV2 and J usage is TRBJ1-4, with D hard to call. V shed 7 bases and J shed 6 bases, with 12 bases lying between them. Germline V gene lookup returns CDR1 SNHLY and CDR2 FYNNEI. The length of the CDR3 is 13 residues. This chain's CDR3 is CASIYMADEKLFF. The CDR3, as DNA: TGTGCCAGCATTTATATGGCAGATGAAAAACTGTTTTTT.

The chain's CDR3 is CASRQQGANYGYTF. The CDR3 DNA is TGTGCCAGCAGGCAACAGGGGGCAAACTATGGCTACACCTTC. The V and J genes are TRBV6-1 and TRBJ1-2; 9 bases line up with TRBD1. CDR1 is MNHNS, CDR2 SASEGT, per germline. Losses at the gene ends were 6 bases for V and 2 bases for J; bases not matched to a gene: 4. The CDR3 extends over 14 amino acids.

The chain combines TRBV10-3 with TRBJ2-5, with TRBD1 identical over 10 bases. The V segment lost 0 bases and the J segment 4 bases; nucleotides outside the gene matches: 2. The CDR3 is 15 amino acids. Germline loops: CDR1 ENHRY, CDR2 SYGVKD. The CDR3 is CAISESRTGGETQYF. DNA of the CDR3: TGTGCCATCAGTGAGTCGAGGACAGGGGGAGAGACCCAGTACTTC.

The chain employs TRBV15 and TRBJ1-3; TRBD1 agrees at 8 bases. The CDR3 totals 17 residues. Germline-derived CDR1 and CDR2 are LNHNV and YYDKDF (reference sequence). V dropped 2 bases and J dropped 0; count of bases not matched to a gene: 6. CDR3 protein: CATSRSGQAFSGNTIYF. The CDR3 bases are TGTGCCACCAGCAGATCGGGACAGGCCTTCTCTGGAAACACCATATATTTT.

The CDR3 here is CASSSFGTGVDTQYF. Written as DNA, the CDR3 is TGTGCCAGCAGCTCGTTTGGGACAGGGGTTGATACGCAGTATTTT. The rearrangement joins TRBV27 to TRBJ2-3; 10 nucleotides align to TRBD1. J gave up 6 bases and V 6 bases, and 9 bases lay outside the gene matches. CDR3 length: 15 amino acids. Per germline, CDR1 MNHEY and CDR2 SMNVEV (reference sequence).

The V call is TRBV19, the J call TRBJ2-7; TRBD1 matches 11 bases. The CDR3 loop spans 15 amino acids. The V and J ends lost 5 bases and 2 bases, in that order; junction bases with no gene match: 5. Per the germline V gene, CDR1 is LNHDA and CDR2 is SQIVND (reference sequence). CDR3 nucleotide sequence: TGTGCCAGTAGTTTCCGGGACAGGGGGACCTACGAGCAGTACTTC. This gives the protein CASSFRDRGTYEQYF.

The genes are TRBV4-2 and TRBJ1-4; D perhaps matches TRBD1 (5 bases). Germline CDR1 is LGHNA and CDR2 is YNFKEQ. V was trimmed by 2 bases and J by 4 bases, leaving 23 bases between them. This CDR3 has 19 amino acids. CDR3 nucleotide sequence: TGTGCCAGCAGCCAAAATGCAGGGAGGGGAGTTGTTGTTAATGAAAAACTGTTTTTT. Protein product: CASSQNAGRGVVVNEKLFF.

The chain uses TRBV15 and TRBJ2-3, with D hard to call. This CDR3 is 13 amino acids long. Germline CDR1 is LNHNV and CDR2 is YYDKDF (reference sequence). V lost 7 bases to trimming and J lost 0 bases, with 8 bases between them. CDR3: CATTQASTDTQYF. In DNA form, the CDR3 reads TGTGCCACCACCCAGGCGAGCACAGATACGCAGTATTTT.

The chain links TRBV7-2 to TRBJ1-4; 7 bases align to TRBD1. Germline V lookup: CDR1 SGHTA, CDR2 FQGNSA. Trimming cost V 2 bases and J 11 bases; bases outside gene matches: 5. The CDR3 totals 13 residues. The chain's CDR3 is CASSLRGLGKLFF. In DNA, the CDR3 is TGTGCCAGCAGCTTAAGGGGGCTCGGTAAACTGTTTTTT.